These 23 T cell receptor beta chains originate from one sample sequenced in a study of OX40 agonist ivuxolimab in advanced cancers. Clones were sequenced by immunoSEQ multiplex PCR, and TCRdb holds only the in-frame ones, with some missing. In the table there are about 70,000 clones, 70% to 90% of which are singletons. The material was CD4+ or CD8+ T cells sorted from blood, obtained in a trial of the OX40 agonist ivuxolimab. These receptors came from an adult with an advanced solid tumor such as melanoma, head and neck, liver or kidney cancer.

The chain couples TRBV6-1 to TRBJ1-4; tentatively, D is TRBD1 (6 bases). Trimming stripped 2 bases from V and 8 bases from J, with 12 bases between. This CDR3 has 14 amino acids. Germline V gene data show CDR1 as MNHNS and CDR2 as SASEGT. In nucleotides, the CDR3 is TGTGCCAGCAGTGAAACAGGGCACGTCGAAAAACTGTTTTTT. Its translation: CASSETGHVEKLFF.

V gene TRBV7-3 combines with J gene TRBJ2-1; 7 bases match TRBD1. The V and J ends lost 5 bases and 8 bases, in that order; junction bases with no gene match: 12. This CDR3 comprises 15 residues. Germline values: CDR1 SGHTA, CDR2 FQGTGA. The CDR3 reads CASSPQGQPSDEQFF. The CDR3 DNA reads as TGTGCCAGCAGCCCCCAGGGACAGCCGTCGGATGAGCAGTTCTTC. Full variable domain (remainder filled in from reference TRBV7-3 and TRBJ2-1): GAGVSQTPSNKVTEKGKYVELRCDPISGHTALYWYRQSLGQGPEFLIYFQGTGAADDSGLPNDRFFAVRPEGSVSTLKIQRTERGDSAVYLCASSPQGQPSDEQFFGPGTRLTVL.

The V gene is TRBV6-5, the J gene TRBJ1-2; 9 bases fit TRBD1. This CDR3 region has 14 residues. CDR1 is MNHEY and CDR2 is SVGAGI in the germline V gene. The V gene end was trimmed by 7 bases and the J gene end by 5 bases; junction bases not matched to a gene: 8. The CDR3 coding sequence is TGTGCCAGCAAGAACAGGGGGCTCCTGTATGGCTACACCTTC. Its translation is CASKNRGLLYGYTF.

The chain combines TRBV28 with TRBJ2-3, with TRBD2 matching over 7 bases. The V and J ends lost 8 bases and 3 bases, in that order; junction bases with no gene match: 14. The germline CDR1 and CDR2 sequences are MDHEN and SYDVKM. CDR3 length equals 16 residues. The CDR3: CASRYSLAAWTDTQYF. The CDR3 DNA sequence: TGTGCCAGCCGTTACAGCCTAGCGGCTTGGACAGATACGCAGTATTTT.

The J gene is TRBJ2-7, the V gene TRBV7-9; 10 bases fit TRBD1. The CDR3 contains 14 residues. Per germline, CDR1 SEHNR and CDR2 FQNEAQ (reference sequence). With 6 bases clipped from V and 7 bases from J, the junction kept 9 bases outside the gene matches. The CDR3 sequence is CASSSGTGVWEQYF. CDR3 nucleotide sequence: TGTGCCAGCAGTTCCGGGACAGGGGTATGGGAGCAGTACTTC. Variable domain in full (rest from reference TRBV7-9 and TRBJ2-7): DTGVSQNPRHKITKRGQNVTFRCDPISEHNRLYWYRQTLGQGPEFLTYFQNEAQLEKSRLLSDRFSAERPKGSFSTLEIQRTEQGDSAMYLCASSSGTGVWEQYFGPGTRLTVT.

The V gene is TRBV2, the J gene TRBJ2-7, with D hard to call. With 6 bases removed from V and 3 bases from J, the gap between germline ends came to 15 bases. In germline, CDR1 is SNHLY, CDR2 FYNNEI. CDR3 size: 14 residues. This chain's CDR3 is CASSLTPSVYEQYF. The CDR3, as DNA: TGTGCCAGCAGCCTAACCCCAAGTGTCTACGAGCAGTACTTC.

The chain is built from TRBV5-4 and TRBJ2-3; maybe TRBD1 (6 bases). V gave up 6 bases and J gave up 5 bases, with 10 bases separating them. The CDR3 sequence is 12 residues long. The germline V gene encodes CDR1 SGHNT and CDR2 YYREEE (reference sequence). CDR3 DNA: TGTGCCAGCAATCAGGGGAGAGATACGCAGTATTTT. Translating gives CASNQGRDTQYF.

The rearrangement joins TRBV7-8 to TRBJ1-2; D is undetermined. The germline CDR1 and CDR2 sequences are SGHVS and FQNEAQ. This CDR3 is built from 14 residues. The V end was cut by 5 bases, the J end by 1 base, with 11 bases between. In DNA form, the CDR3 reads TGTGCCAGCAGCCCAGACCACGATAACTATGGCTACACCTTC. It codes for CASSPDHDNYGYTF.

CDR3: CASSFQQHNQPQHF. The CDR3 DNA reads TGTGCCAGCAGCTTTCAACAGCACAATCAGCCCCAGCATTTT. This sequence joins TRBV5-6 and TRBJ1-5, with unresolved D. Per germline, CDR1 SGHDT and CDR2 YYEEEE. V lost 2 bases and J lost 3, with 9 bases in between. This CDR3 is 14 amino acids long.

V and J are TRBV6-6 and TRBJ2-3; possibly TRBD1 for D (6 bases). CDR1 and CDR2 (germline): MNHNY, SVGAGI (reference sequence). Trimming removed 10 bases at V and 0 bases at J, with 17 bases between. The CDR3 loop spans 15 amino acids. CDR3: CAITNGTPSTDTQYF. In DNA, the CDR3 is TGTGCCATCACCAACGGGACACCCAGCACAGATACGCAGTATTTT.

The V gene is TRBV2, the J gene TRBJ2-2; 9 bases are shared with TRBD1. This CDR3 is 15 amino acids long. V was clipped by 3 bases and J by 5 bases; unmatched bases: 4. Germline V gene lookup returns CDR1 SNHLY and CDR2 FYNNEI. The CDR3, as DNA: TGTGCCAGCAGTGAGATCGGGACAGGGACCGGGGAGCTGTTTTTT. This sequence encodes CASSEIGTGTGELFF.

The chain carries TRBV5-4 and TRBJ1-2, with D maybe TRBD1 (5 bases). Germline values: CDR1 SGHNT, CDR2 YYREEE (reference sequence). V gave up 3 bases and J gave up 7 bases, with 25 bases separating them. CDR3 size: 17 residues. CDR3 loop: CASSWDVGSGTRGGYTF. DNA for the CDR3: TGTGCCAGCAGCTGGGATGTTGGTAGCGGGACTCGGGGTGGCTACACCTTC.

The chain links TRBV11-2 to TRBJ2-7, with D possibly TRBD1 on 6 matching bases. This CDR3 has 12 amino acids. Germline loops: CDR1 SGHAT, CDR2 FQNNGV. Trimming stripped 6 bases from V and 2 bases from J, with 8 bases between. The CDR3 reads CASRGAAYEQYF. The CDR3 DNA reads TGTGCCAGCAGGGGGGCCGCCTACGAGCAGTACTTC.

This chain uses TRBV28 with TRBJ1-5, with a weak D call TRBD1 (5 bases). Trimming took off 7 bases at V and 7 bases at J, with 17 bases between the two ends. CDR1 is MDHEN, CDR2 SYDVKM, per germline. This CDR3 region has 14 residues. The DNA of the CDR3 is TGTGCCAGCATCCCCATGGGGGTTGCGCAGCCCCAGCATTTT. Amino acids: CASIPMGVAQPQHF.

The chain links TRBV4-3 to TRBJ2-3; D is unresolved. Germline V gene lookup returns CDR1 LGHNA and CDR2 YSLEER. V gave up 0 bases and J gave up 10 bases, with 14 bases separating them. CDR3 length: 14 residues. Written as DNA, the CDR3 is TGCGCCAGCAGCCAAGATAACTACAGCAGAGCGCAGTATTTT. It yields the protein CASSQDNYSRAQYF.

This clone was detected once. This chain connects TRBV5-4 to TRBJ2-7, with 7 bases that match TRBD1. V shed 1 base and J 4 bases; nucleotides not matched to a gene: 14. The germline CDR1 and CDR2 sequences are SGHNT and YYREEE (reference sequence). CDR3 length: 17 amino acids. The CDR3 DNA sequence: TGTGCCAGCAGCTTGCGTCTCACAGGGGCGTTTGGATACGAGCAGTACTTC. Translation: CASSLRLTGAFGYEQYF.

This clone was recorded once. The chain uses TRBV20-1 and TRBJ2-7; D not certain. The CDR3 spans 11 residues. Trimming left V 0 bases short and J 7 bases short, with 7 bases between. The germline CDR1 and CDR2 sequences are DFQATT and SNEGSKA (reference sequence). This CDR3 reads CSARDYVEQYF. For the CDR3, the DNA is TGCAGTGCTAGAGATTACGTTGAGCAGTACTTC.

The chain recombines TRBV4-3 with TRBJ1-6, with D unclear. The germline V and J ends were trimmed by 0 bases and 7 bases, with 10 bases remaining between them. The CDR3 totals 15 residues. The V gene's germline CDR1 is LGHNA and CDR2 YSLEER. The CDR3 here is CASSQDQVQNSPLHF. Here the CDR3 DNA reads TGCGCCAGCAGCCAAGATCAGGTGCAGAATTCACCCCTCCACTTT.

A remark on this clone: The germline gene is not matched at one end of the junction; a read error may be the cause. J is TRBJ1-5 and V is TRBV5-1, with D maybe TRBD1 (6 bases). CDR1 and CDR2 (germline): SGHRS, YFSETQ. This CDR3 spans 14 amino acids. CDR3 region: CASSQGRGNQPQHF. For the CDR3, the DNA is TGTGCCAGCAGCCAAGGTAGGGGGAATCAGCCCCAGCATTTT.

The V gene is TRBV10-3, the J gene TRBJ1-1, with D perhaps TRBD1 (6 bases). Trimming left V 6 bases short and J 4 bases short, with 12 bases between. This CDR3 contains 13 residues. CDR1 and CDR2 from the germline V gene are ENHRY and SYGVKD. As DNA, the CDR3 is TGTGCCATCAGAAAGGGACAACCCACTGAAGCTTTCTTT. Translating it yields CAIRKGQPTEAFF.

In DNA form, the CDR3 reads TGTGCCAGCAGCTCAGACAGGGTGGGGAACACCGGGGAGCTGTTTTTT. This gives the protein CASSSDRVGNTGELFF. V and J are TRBV7-6 and TRBJ2-2, with 7 bases lining up with TRBD1. Germline-derived CDR1 and CDR2 are SGHVS and FNYEAQ. Losses at the gene ends were 4 bases for V and 1 base for J; bases not matched to a gene: 6. This CDR3 region has 16 residues.

The V and J genes are TRBV7-2 and TRBJ2-7; D unclear. V shed 5 bases and J shed 2 bases, with 7 bases lying between them. CDR1 is SGHTA, CDR2 FQGNSA, per germline. This CDR3 comprises 12 residues. The chain's CDR3 is CASSVLTYEQYF. Written as DNA, the CDR3 is TGTGCCAGCAGCGTACTAACCTACGAGCAGTACTTC.

The chain links TRBV7-9 to TRBJ2-7; D not resolved. With 1 base removed from V and 3 bases from J, the gap between germline ends came to 10 bases. Germline lookup yields CDR1 SEHNR and CDR2 FQNEAQ (reference sequence). CDR3 length equals 14 residues. This CDR3 is CASSLVGAVYEQYF. CDR3 DNA sequence: TGTGCCAGCAGCTTAGTTGGAGCTGTCTACGAGCAGTACTTC.